Listed below are T cell receptor beta chains from one sample, sequenced in a study of T cell responses to AZD1222 COVID-19 vaccine. The protocol was immunoSEQ multiplex PCR, while the TCRdb copy is restricted to in-frame clones and leaves out a portion. This sample carries 85,000 or so clones, around 84% of them seen once, and the ten largest clones take about 6%. The starting material was peripheral blood, obtained 28 days after the second AZD1222 dose. The receptors were sampled from an adult who received the AZD1222 COVID-19 vaccine. CDR3s include the opening cysteine and the closing phenylalanine or tryptophan. The order of the fields is clone size, D gene, J gene, V gene, CDR3 protein, CDR3 DNA. The D gene is left open where the match is weak. The listing skips clone size in some rows; elsewhere it reads once, few, many or a size class.

size: NA
D: NA
J: TRBJ1-5
V: TRBV19
CDR3: CASSIVSEGYQPQHF
DNA: TGTGCCAGTAGTATAGTGTCAGAGGGTTATCAGCCCCAGCATTTT

size: NA
D: TRBD1
J: TRBJ1-2
V: TRBV4-2
CDR3: CASSQDPGQAPLGYTF
DNA: TGTGCCAGCAGCCAAGATCCGGGACAGGCCCCCCTTGGCTACACCTTC

size: NA
D: TRBD2
J: TRBJ2-1
V: TRBV6-6
CDR3: CASRLTGTSTNEQFF
DNA: TGTGCCAGCAGACTAACCGGGACTAGTACGAATGAGCAGTTCTTC

size: once
D: TRBD2
J: TRBJ2-5
V: TRBV6-5
CDR3: CASRASGRGETQYF
DNA: TGTGCCAGCAGGGCCAGCGGGAGGGGAGAGACCCAGTACTTC

size: NA
D: NA
J: TRBJ1-3
V: TRBV12-3/TRBV12-4
CDR3: CASSQPGNTIYF
DNA: TGTGCCAGCAGCCAGCCAGGAAACACCATATATTTT

size: few
D: NA
J: TRBJ2-1
V: TRBV4-3
CDR3: CASSQDRGALSSYNEQFF
DNA: TGCGCCAGCAGCCAAGATCGGGGGGCCCTGAGCTCCTACAATGAGCAGTTCTTC

size: NA
D: TRBD2
J: TRBJ2-5
V: TRBV19
CDR3: CASSKTSGGGETQYF
DNA: TGTGCCAGTAGCAAGACTAGCGGGGGGGGAGAGACCCAGTACTTC

size: NA
D: NA
J: TRBJ2-5
V: TRBV30
CDR3: CAWTQQETQYF
DNA: TGTGCCTGGACGCAGCAAGAGACCCAGTACTTC

size: NA
D: NA
J: TRBJ2-5
V: TRBV7-7
CDR3: CASSLGGQETQYF
DNA: TGTGCTAGCAGCTTAGGTGGGCAAGAGACCCAGTACTTC

size: NA
D: NA
J: TRBJ1-2
V: TRBV28
CDR3: CASSLNTGTIGYTF
DNA: TGTGCCAGCAGCCTAAATACCGGGACGATCGGCTACACCTTC

size: NA
D: NA
J: TRBJ2-7
V: TRBV18
CDR3: CASSPPGRADEQYF
DNA: TGTGCCAGCTCACCACCGGGCAGGGCCGACGAGCAGTACTTC

size: NA
D: NA
J: TRBJ2-3
V: TRBV28
CDR3: CASTLGGRPLSTDTQYF
DNA: TGTGCCAGCACCCTGGGGGGCCGGCCGTTGAGCACAGATACGCAGTATTTT

size: NA
D: NA
J: TRBJ2-7
V: TRBV7-9
CDR3: CASSLGVSSYEQYF
DNA: TGTGCCAGCAGCCTCGGTGTGTCCTCCTACGAGCAGTACTTC

size: NA
D: NA
J: TRBJ2-1
V: TRBV12-5
CDR3: CASGLSLVGEQFF
DNA: TGTGCTAGTGGCCTCTCACTGGTGGGTGAGCAGTTCTTC

size: NA
D: NA
J: TRBJ1-1
V: TRBV5-1
CDR3: CASSTGTLNTEAFF
DNA: TGCGCCAGCAGTACGGGGACACTAAACACTGAAGCTTTCTTT